The clone carrying this T cell receptor (beta chain) has just a few counts. The table came from immunoSEQ multiplex PCR; TCRdb's copy has only in-frame clones and leaves some out. The sample records tens of thousands of clones, 84% being singletons. CDR1 is LNHDA and CDR2 is SQIVND in the germline V gene (reference sequence). The CDR3 sequence is 14 residues long. V was shortened by 3 bases and J by 7 bases, with 13 bases between the two germline ends. These data are taken from a study of OX40 agonist ivuxolimab in advanced cancers. Study summary: The drug used for patients, ivuxolimab, was an agonistic anti-OX40 (CD134) antibody. Patients were treated with intravenous ivuxolimab, dosed at 0.01 to 10 mg/kg and infused every 2 weeks.

Sequenced here: CD4+ or CD8+ T cells sorted from blood, sampled in a trial of the OX40 agonist ivuxolimab. This chain links TRBV19 with TRBJ1-5; D call uncertain. The receptor was derived from an adult with an advanced solid tumor such as melanoma, head and neck, liver or kidney cancer. DNA of the CDR3: TGTGCCAGTAGTATTAGGGCAGCTCCACAGCCCCAGCATTTT. This gives the protein CASSIRAAPQPQHF.